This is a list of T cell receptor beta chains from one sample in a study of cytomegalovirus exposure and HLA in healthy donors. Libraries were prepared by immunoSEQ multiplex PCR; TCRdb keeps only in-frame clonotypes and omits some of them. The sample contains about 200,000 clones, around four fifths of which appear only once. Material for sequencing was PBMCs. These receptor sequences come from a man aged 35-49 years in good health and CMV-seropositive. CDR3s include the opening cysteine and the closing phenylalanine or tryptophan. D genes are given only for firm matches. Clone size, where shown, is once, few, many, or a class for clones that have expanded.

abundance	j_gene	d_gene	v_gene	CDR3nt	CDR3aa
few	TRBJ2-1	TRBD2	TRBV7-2	TGTGCCAGCAATCGCCTAGCGGGAACGGGTGAGCAGTTCTTC	CASNRLAGTGEQFF
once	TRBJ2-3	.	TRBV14	TGTGCCAGCAGCCAAGGGAGAGCACAAACGCAGTATTTT	CASSQGRAQTQYF
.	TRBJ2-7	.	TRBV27	TGTGCCAGCAGTTTACAGGGCAGGGGGGACTACGAGCAGTACTTC	CASSLQGRGDYEQYF
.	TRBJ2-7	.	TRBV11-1	TGTGCCAGCAGCTTAGACGGAAGGGGTACCTACGAGCAGTACTTC	CASSLDGRGTYEQYF
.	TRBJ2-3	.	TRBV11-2	TGTGCCAGCAGCTTAGCGCCCGGAGGCACTAGCACAGATACGCAGTATTTT	CASSLAPGGTSTDTQYF
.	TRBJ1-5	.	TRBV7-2	TGTGCCAGCAGCTTAGGAGGGGAGGGCCAGCCCCAGCATTTT	CASSLGGEGQPQHF
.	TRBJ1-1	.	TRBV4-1	TGCGCCAGCAGCCAAGATACGGGTCTCATGAACACTGAAGCTTTCTTT	CASSQDTGLMNTEAFF
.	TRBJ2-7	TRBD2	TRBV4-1	TGCGCCAGCAGCCAACGACTAGCGGGCGTCAGCTACGAGCAGTACTTC	CASSQRLAGVSYEQYF
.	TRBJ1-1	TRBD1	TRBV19	TGTGCCAGTAGTAGGGACAGGGCAGGGGCTTTCTTT	CASSRDRAGAFF
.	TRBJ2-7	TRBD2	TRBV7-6	TGTGCCAGCAGCTCGACACCGGGACTAGCTGTCGAGCAGTACTTC	CASSSTPGLAVEQYF
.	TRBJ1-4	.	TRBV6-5	TGTGCCAGCAGTTACTCGGGCAGGGTGGATGAAAAACTGTTTTTT	CASSYSGRVDEKLFF
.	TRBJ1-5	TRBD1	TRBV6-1	TGTGCCAGCAGTGGGGACAGGGGAGTGGATCAGCCCCAGCATTTT	CASSGDRGVDQPQHF
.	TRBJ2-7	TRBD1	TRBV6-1	TGTGCCAGCAAGGACAGGGGGGCTTCCTACGAGCAGTACTTC	CASKDRGASYEQYF
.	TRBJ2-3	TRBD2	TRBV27	TGTGCCACCTCTGTCGTCCTAGCGGGAGGGCCTGACACAGATACGCAGTATTTT	CATSVVLAGGPDTDTQYF
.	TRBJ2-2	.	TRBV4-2	TGTGCCAGCTTGGGGGGCACCGGGGAGCTGTTTTTT	CASLGGTGELFF
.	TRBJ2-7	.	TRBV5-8	TGTGCCAGCAGCAGGGGGTATTCCTACGAGCAGTACTTC	CASSRGYSYEQYF
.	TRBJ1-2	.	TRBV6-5	TGTGCCAGCAGTTACTCGATGGGCCCAAACTATGGCTACACCTTC	CASSYSMGPNYGYTF
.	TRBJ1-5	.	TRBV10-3	TGTGCCATCAGTGAGTCTTTAACAGGAATGGGCAATCAGCCCCAGCATTTT	CAISESLTGMGNQPQHF
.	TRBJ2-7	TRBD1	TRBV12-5	TGTGCTAGTTCCGGACAGGGGGCCCCCTACGAGCAGTACTTC	CASSGQGAPYEQYF
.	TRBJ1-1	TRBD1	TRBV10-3	TGTGCCACAGCTGATACAGGGGGTCGTATGTGGACTGAAGCTTTCTTT	CATADTGGRMWTEAFF
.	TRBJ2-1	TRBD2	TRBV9	TGTGCCAGCAGCGTAGACCCCTCGGGTAGCGGGGTTCAATTAGAGCAGTTCTTC	CASSVDPSGSGVQLEQFF
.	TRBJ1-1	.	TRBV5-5	TGTGCCAGCAGCGTCCCCGACAAGAACACTGAAGCTTTCTTT	CASSVPDKNTEAFF
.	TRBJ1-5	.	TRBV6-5	TGTGCCAGCAGTCCCGGACCGGGAGGCAATCAGCCCCAGCATTTT	CASSPGPGGNQPQHF
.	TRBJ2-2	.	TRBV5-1	TGCGCCAGCAGCTTGGCGCAGGAAGCCACCGGGGAGCTGTTTTTT	CASSLAQEATGELFF
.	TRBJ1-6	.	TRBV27	TGTGCCAGCAGGCAGGGAGGCTACTATAATTCACCCCTCCACTTT	CASRQGGYYNSPLHF
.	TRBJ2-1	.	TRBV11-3	TGTGCCAGCAGCCATGGCAGAAGCTCCTACAATGAGCAGTTCTTC	CASSHGRSSYNEQFF
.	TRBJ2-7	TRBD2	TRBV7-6	TGTGCCAGCAGCTTAGCGTCTTTCGGGGGGGGGTACGAGCAGTACTTC	CASSLASFGGGYEQYF
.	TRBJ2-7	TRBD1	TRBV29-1	TGCAGCGTTACACAGGGGGGTTACTACGAGCAGTACTTC	CSVTQGGYYEQYF
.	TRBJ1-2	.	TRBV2	TGTGCCAGCAGTGAAACCGGGTTGAACTATGGCTACACCTTC	CASSETGLNYGYTF
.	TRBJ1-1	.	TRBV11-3	TGTGCCAGCAGCCGGGGGTCCGGGAACACTGAAGCTTTCTTT	CASSRGSGNTEAFF
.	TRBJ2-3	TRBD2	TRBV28	TGTGCCAGCAGTTCTGGACTAGCGGGAGTAGGATCCGTAAGGGATACGCAGTATTTT	CASSSGLAGVGSVRDTQYF
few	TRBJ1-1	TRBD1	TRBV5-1	TGCGCCAGCAGCCCCGGAGGGACAGCGAACACTGAAGCTTTCTTT	CASSPGGTANTEAFF
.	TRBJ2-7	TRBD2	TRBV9	TGTGCCAGCAGCCCCTCGGAGGAGACTAGCGGGAGATTTAACCACGAGCAGTACTTC	CASSPSEETSGRFNHEQYF
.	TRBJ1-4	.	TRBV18	TGTGCCAGCTCACCTCAGGGAACACAGTATAATGAAAAACTGTTTTTT	CASSPQGTQYNEKLFF
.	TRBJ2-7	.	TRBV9	TGTGCCAGCAGCTCGGGGGGCTGGGCCTACGAGCAGTACTTC	CASSSGGWAYEQYF
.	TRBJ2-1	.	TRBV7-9	TGTGCCAGCCAGCGGGACAATGAGCAGTTCTTC	CASQRDNEQFF
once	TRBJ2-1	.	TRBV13	TGTGCCAGCAGCTTATTAGTTTCAAAGAGGAATGAGCAGTTCTTC	CASSLLVSKRNEQFF
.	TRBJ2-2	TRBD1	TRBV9	TGTGCCAGCAGCGTAGTAGGGGGCCCACTGAACACCGGGGAGCTGTTTTTT	CASSVVGGPLNTGELFF
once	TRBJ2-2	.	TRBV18	TGTGCCAGCTCACCTCAAAGGACTGACGGGGAGCTGTTTTTT	CASSPQRTDGELFF
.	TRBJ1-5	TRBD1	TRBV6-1	TGTGCCAGTCGGACAGGGAATAGCAATCAGCCCCAGCATTTT	CASRTGNSNQPQHF
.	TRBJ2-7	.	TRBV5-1	TGCGCCAGCAGCTTGGTCGGGTCCTACGAGCAGTACTTC	CASSLVGSYEQYF
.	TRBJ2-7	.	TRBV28	TGTGCCAGCAGTTTGGCCGGGTTCCTCTACGAGCAGTACTTC	CASSLAGFLYEQYF
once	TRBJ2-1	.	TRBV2	TGTGCCAGCAGTGAATTGCGCCCCTACAATGAGCAGTTCTTC	CASSELRPYNEQFF
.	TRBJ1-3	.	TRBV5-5	TGTGCCAGCAGCTACTTCGAGAGGGGACATGGAAACACCATATATTTT	CASSYFERGHGNTIYF
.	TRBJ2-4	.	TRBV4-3	TGCGCCAGCAGCCAAGGATCGGAGAACATTCAGTACTTC	CASSQGSENIQYF
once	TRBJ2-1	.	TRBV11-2	TGTGCCAGCAGCTTAGCCTGGGGGCAACGGCAGTTCTTC	CASSLAWGQRQFF
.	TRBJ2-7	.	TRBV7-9	TGTGCCAGCACCTCCAGCTCCTACGAGCAGTACTTC	CASTSSSYEQYF
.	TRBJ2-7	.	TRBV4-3	TGCGCCAGCAGCCAAGATCTGATGGGACAACTGTACGAGCAGTACTTC	CASSQDLMGQLYEQYF
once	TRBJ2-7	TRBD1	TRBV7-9	TGTGCCAGCAACCTGAATGGGGGACAGGGTAGCGACGAGCAGTACTTC	CASNLNGGQGSDEQYF
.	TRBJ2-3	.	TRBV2	TGTGCCAGCAGTGGGAGAGATACGCAGTATTTT	CASSGRDTQYF
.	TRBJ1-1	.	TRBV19	TGTGCCAGTAGTTTAAGACAGAGCACTGAAGCTTTCTTT	CASSLRQSTEAFF
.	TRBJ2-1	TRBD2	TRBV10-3	TGTGCCCCCGACTCTAGCGGGAGTATGTATGAGCAGTTCTTC	CAPDSSGSMYEQFF
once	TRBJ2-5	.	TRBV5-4	TGTGCCAGCAGCTTGGTAGGGAGCGGAATAGAGACCCAGTACTTC	CASSLVGSGIETQYF
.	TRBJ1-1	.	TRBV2	TGTGCCAGCACCAGAGACACAAACGAAGCTTTCTTT	CASTRDTNEAFF
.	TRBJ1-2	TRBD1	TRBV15	TGTGCCACCAGCGCGTCAGACAGGGAAGGCTACACCTTC	CATSASDREGYTF
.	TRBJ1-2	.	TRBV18	TGTGCCAGCTCACCTTCGGGGGGGAACTATGGCTACACCTTC	CASSPSGGNYGYTF
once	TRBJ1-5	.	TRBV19	TGTGCCAGTAGTATAGTGCCAGGGCTCCATCAGCCCCAGCATTTT	CASSIVPGLHQPQHF